This T cell receptor beta chain comes out of a study of OX40 agonist ivuxolimab in advanced cancers. Context from the whole study: The costimulatory receptor OX40 (CD134) was targeted by ivuxolimab, a fully human IgG2 agonistic monoclonal antibody. The paper reports the monotherapy dose-escalation portion (N of about 52 patients) of the phase I ivuxolimab trial. The point of sequencing TCRbeta in the periphery was to test whether ivuxolimab changed TCR sequence diversity and drove clonal T-cell expansion. In the dose-escalation cohort, 82.7% of patients were male, and the mean age was around 60 years, with a range of roughly 20 to 79. Of the roughly 52 dose-escalation patients, hepatocellular carcinoma was present in some 19, melanoma in roughly 15, renal cell carcinoma in 9 and head and neck cancer in 9. Partial responses occurred in three dose-escalation patients: two with cutaneous melanoma and one with hepatocellular carcinoma. Intravenous ivuxolimab was administered to patients every 2 weeks at six dose levels: 0.01, 0.1, 0.3, 1.5, 3 and 10 mg/kg. Patients were allowed to have had prior anti-PD-1, anti-PD-L1 or anti-CTLA-4 therapy, and around two fifths of the dose-escalation patients had been treated with checkpoint inhibitors. Overall study results and their limits: After ivuxolimab, CD8+ T cells had more expanded clones than CD4+ T cells on average. In the 0.1-3.0 mg/kg groups, partial responders were among the patients with the lowest normalized peripheral clonal expansion, particularly in CD8+ T cells. Which antigens the clonally expanded peripheral T cells were specific for was not determined. Low levels of normalized T-cell clonal expansion were also seen in some patients who did not respond. Clonal expansion of both CD4+ and CD8+ blood T cells was observed from baseline to week 6 at doses 0.1 to 3.0 mg/kg.

Patients with autoimmune disease history or receiving systemic immunosuppression were excluded from the trial. In every dose cohort, peripheral blood was drawn for TCR sequencing at baseline, cycle 4 day 1, and cycle 7 day 1. The samples were taken from a phase I, first-in-human, multicenter, open-label dose-escalation trial of ivuxolimab. Adults with locally advanced or metastatic melanoma, renal cell carcinoma, hepatocellular carcinoma or head and neck squamous cell carcinoma were enrolled in the trial. CD4+ and CD8+ T cells were sorted separately from peripheral blood before TCR sequencing. A word on this clone: The antigen it binds to is not known. Base qualities are missing; no much larger clone stands one base away.

Germline trimming: 4 bases from V, 4 bases from J; junction bases outside gene matches: 5. From cysteine to phenylalanine, the CDR3 is 16 amino acids long. Solely the CDR3 DNA is kept, with 48 bases framed from the first base. According to the germline V gene, CDR1 reads SGHTA and CDR2 reads FQGTGA. Genomic DNA was extracted from sorted cells for sequencing of the TCRbeta CDR3 region. The immunoSEQ Assay was used for sequencing of TCRbeta CDR3 regions. This immuneACCESS table, as held by TCRdb, lists in-frame sequences with V and J called but not all clones. Of the missing ones, under half trace to an unresolved V gene in checked studies; the others have no known cause. The sample has around 80,000 clones on record, 85% to 90% of them singletons. The ten top clones hold approximately 0.93% of the sample.

Specimen: CD4+ or CD8+ T cells sorted from blood, collected in a trial of the OX40 agonist ivuxolimab. The receptor was derived from an adult with an advanced solid tumor such as melanoma, head and neck, liver or kidney cancer. This receptor chain uses TRBV7-3 and TRBJ2-3; TRBD2 aligns with 13 central bases. The DNA sequence is given as TGTGCCAGCAGCTCCCCGGGACTAGCGGGATCAGATACGCAGTATTTT. Its amino acids are CASSSPGLAGSDTQYF. This CDR3, with the reference TRBV7-3 and TRBJ2-3 proteins standing in past its ends, gives the full variable domain GAGVSQTPSNKVTEKGKYVELRCDPISGHTALYWYRQSLGQGPEFLIYFQGTGAADDSGLPNDRFFAVRPEGSVSTLKIQRTERGDSAVYLCASSSPGLAGSDTQYFGPGTRLTVL.